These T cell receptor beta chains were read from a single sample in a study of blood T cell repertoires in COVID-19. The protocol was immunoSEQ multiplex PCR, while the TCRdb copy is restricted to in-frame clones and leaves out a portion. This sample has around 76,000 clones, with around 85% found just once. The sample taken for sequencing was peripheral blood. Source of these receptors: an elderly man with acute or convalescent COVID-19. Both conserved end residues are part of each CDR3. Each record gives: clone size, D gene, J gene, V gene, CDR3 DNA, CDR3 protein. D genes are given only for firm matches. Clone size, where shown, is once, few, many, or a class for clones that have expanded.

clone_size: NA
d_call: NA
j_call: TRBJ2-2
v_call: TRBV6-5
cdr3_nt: TGTGCCACATACACCGGGGAGCTGTTTTTT
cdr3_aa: CATYTGELFF

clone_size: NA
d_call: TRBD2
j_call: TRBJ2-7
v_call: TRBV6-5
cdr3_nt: TGTGCCAGCAGTTACTCTCAGCGGGGGGGCCTCGAGCAGTACTTC
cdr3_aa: CASSYSQRGGLEQYF

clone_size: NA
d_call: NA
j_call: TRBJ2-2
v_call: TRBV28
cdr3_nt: TGTGCCAGCAGTTTCTCCGGGATGAACACCGGGGAGCTGTTTTTT
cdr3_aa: CASSFSGMNTGELFF

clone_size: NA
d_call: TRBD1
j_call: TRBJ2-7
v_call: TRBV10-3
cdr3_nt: TGTGCCATCAGCAGCTTGACAGGGGGCGAGCAGTACTTC
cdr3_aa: CAISSLTGGEQYF

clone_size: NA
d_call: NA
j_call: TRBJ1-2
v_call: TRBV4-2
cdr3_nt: TGTGCCAGCAGCCAAGACCCTCGTCGACAGTTTAACTATGGCTACACCTTC
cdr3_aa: CASSQDPRRQFNYGYTF

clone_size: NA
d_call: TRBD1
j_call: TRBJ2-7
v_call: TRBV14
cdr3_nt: TGTGCCAGCAGCCAAGAGGGACAGCTCTACGAGCAGTACTTC
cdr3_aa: CASSQEGQLYEQYF

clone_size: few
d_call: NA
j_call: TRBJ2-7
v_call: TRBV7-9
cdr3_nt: TGTGCCAGCAGGCCCGCGGGGAGCTCCTACGAGCAGTACTTC
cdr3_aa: CASRPAGSSYEQYF

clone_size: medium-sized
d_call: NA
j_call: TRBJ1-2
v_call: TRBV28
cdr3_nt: TGTGCCAGCAGTTTAGCGGGGGCCGGGGGCTACACCTTC
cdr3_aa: CASSLAGAGGYTF

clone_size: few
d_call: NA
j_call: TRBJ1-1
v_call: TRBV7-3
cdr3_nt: TGTGCCAGCAGCCTAGGGGGTGCGCACACTGAAGCTTTCTTT
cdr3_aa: CASSLGGAHTEAFF

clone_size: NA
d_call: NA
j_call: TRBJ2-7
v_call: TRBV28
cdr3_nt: TGTGCCAGCAGTCTATGGGGAGTTCAATACGAGCAGTACTTC
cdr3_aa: CASSLWGVQYEQYF

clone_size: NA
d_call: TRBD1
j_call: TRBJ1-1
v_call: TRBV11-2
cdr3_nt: TGTGCCAGCAGTTTGCTCCGGGACAGGGCCCCCTGGGGCACTGAAGCTTTCTTT
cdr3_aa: CASSLLRDRAPWGTEAFF

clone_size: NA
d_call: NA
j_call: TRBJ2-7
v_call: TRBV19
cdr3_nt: TGTGCCAGTCGAGAGGGCCCTAGCTCCTACGAGCAGTACTTC
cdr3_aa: CASREGPSSYEQYF

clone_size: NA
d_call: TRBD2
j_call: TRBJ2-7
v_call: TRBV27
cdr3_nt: TGTGCCAGCACCCCTATTGGCGGGAGGGGCGAGCAGTACTTC
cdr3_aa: CASTPIGGRGEQYF

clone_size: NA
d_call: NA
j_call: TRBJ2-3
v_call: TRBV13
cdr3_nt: TGTGCCAGCAGCCCTCGACTAGGAACTGGCACAGATACGCAGTATTTT
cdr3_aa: CASSPRLGTGTDTQYF

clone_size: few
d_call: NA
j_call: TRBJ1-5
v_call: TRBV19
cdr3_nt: TGTGCCAGTACCGTTGATTCGACAGTTAGCAATCAGCCCCAGCATTTT
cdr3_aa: CASTVDSTVSNQPQHF

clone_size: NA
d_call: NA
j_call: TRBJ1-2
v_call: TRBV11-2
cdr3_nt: TGTGCCAGCAGCTTAATGGGCCCGTTGTCGTATGGCTACACCTTC
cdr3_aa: CASSLMGPLSYGYTF

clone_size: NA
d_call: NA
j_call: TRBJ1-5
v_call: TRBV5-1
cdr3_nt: TGCGCCAGCAGCTTGGGGGGAGTCGGTCAGCCCCAGCATTTT
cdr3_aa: CASSLGGVGQPQHF

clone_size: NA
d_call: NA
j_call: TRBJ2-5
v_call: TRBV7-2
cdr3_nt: TGTGCCAGCAGCTTAGTGGGGGGAGAGACCCAGTACTTC
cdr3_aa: CASSLVGGETQYF

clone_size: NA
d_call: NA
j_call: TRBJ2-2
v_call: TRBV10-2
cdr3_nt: TGCGCCAGCAGACGTTTAGACAGGACCACCGGGGAGCTGTTTTTT
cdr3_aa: CASRRLDRTTGELFF

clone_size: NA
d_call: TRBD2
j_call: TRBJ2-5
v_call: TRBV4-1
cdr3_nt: TGCGCCAGCAGCCAAGATAGCGGGGGGGCGTCGACCCAGTACTTC
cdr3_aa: CASSQDSGGASTQYF